The sequence of this TCR beta chain was determined in a study of T cells after yellow fever vaccination (dated by TCRdb to 2018 to 2020). Study-wide context: Libraries from fractions with low cell numbers were prepared with the SMART-Seq v4 Ultra Low Input RNA kit. Blood was collected at multiple timepoints before and after primary and secondary immunization, and bulk PBMC replicates and cell subsets were isolated. To track T-cell clones before and after primary and booster YFV17D yellow fever vaccination, bulk TCR alpha and beta repertoires were sequenced longitudinally. Two healthy male donors, one aged 18 to 29 and one aged 30 to 39 years, made up the cohort. General findings and caveats noted by the study authors: A small share of clonotypes occurred in both CD4 and CD8 compartments, likely arising from convergent recombination. Compared with the primary T-cell response, the secondary T-cell response was faster but weaker, reaching its peak on day 5 rather than on day 15. Computational filtering was required because FACS-sorted repertoires could contain abundant contaminating clonotypes from the bulk population. After the booster, most of the clones that had expanded following primary vaccination were detected again (almost 98% of CD4 and around 88% of CD8), which suggests that memory was broadly maintained. Only a couple of donors were included in the study, so the extent to which the findings can be generalized is limited.

What the treatment or condition label conveys for this sample: live attenuated yellow fever vaccine strain. Two biological replicates of bulk PBMCs were collected at each blood-draw timepoint. A standard Ficoll-Paque protocol was used to isolate PBMCs from peripheral blood. RNA was extracted with TriZol from bulk PBMCs, CD4 and CD8 fractions, and dextramer-positive and dextramer-negative fractions. About this clonotype itself: No antigen is known for it. The record has no base qualities; no much larger clone is one base away.

Trimming at the junction amounts to 8 bases on V and 7 bases on J, and the germline ends lie 20 bases apart. Taken from cysteine to phenylalanine, the CDR3 has 14 residues. CDR3 DNA only is kept here, 42 bases in frame from base 1. In the germline V gene, CDR1 corresponds to MNHNS and CDR2 to SASEGT. TCR cDNA was made using 5'RACE template switching, a step that added a universal primer site and unique molecular identifiers. Priming for cDNA synthesis came from both the TCR alpha and TCR beta constant segments. Library amplification involved two PCR steps, and the second step added sample barcodes and sequencing adapters. Libraries were sequenced on Illumina HiSeq 2500 (2x100 bp) or NovaSeq (2x150 bp). On the authors' methods: MIGEC handled demultiplexing of reads and collapsing into UMI consensus sequences, while MiXCR performed V(D)J alignment. Clonotypes responding to the vaccine were identified with edgeR on replicate PBMC samples, with the criteria of FDR below 0.01 and a log2 fold change above 5 up to day 15. Each bulk clonotype received a CD4 or CD8 identity based on whether the sequenced CD4 or CD8 repertoire contained that clonotype at higher abundance. Using fastp trimming at Q25 and MiXCR clonotype assembly, TCRdb reanalyzed the public sequencing data and kept in-frame beta chains. Merged by CDR3 protein, the rows form single entries marked with the most common genes and DNA. TCRdb's processing, not the authors', yielded these V and J calls. This sample has hundreds of thousands of distinct CDR3 sequences in its table, and 17% of those were observed once. 15% to 20% of the sample is in the top ten clones.

The rearranged segments are TRBV6-1 and TRBJ1-2; no confident D gene assignment can be made. Sequencing used PBMCs, obtained around 5 days after the first yellow fever vaccination. This TCR was recovered from a man in his late teens or twenties who received the YFV17D yellow fever vaccine. The DNA sequence follows: TGTGCCAGCTTCCCTCGCGGGCCGGAGTTTGGCTACACCTTC. Its translation is CASFPRGPEFGYTF.